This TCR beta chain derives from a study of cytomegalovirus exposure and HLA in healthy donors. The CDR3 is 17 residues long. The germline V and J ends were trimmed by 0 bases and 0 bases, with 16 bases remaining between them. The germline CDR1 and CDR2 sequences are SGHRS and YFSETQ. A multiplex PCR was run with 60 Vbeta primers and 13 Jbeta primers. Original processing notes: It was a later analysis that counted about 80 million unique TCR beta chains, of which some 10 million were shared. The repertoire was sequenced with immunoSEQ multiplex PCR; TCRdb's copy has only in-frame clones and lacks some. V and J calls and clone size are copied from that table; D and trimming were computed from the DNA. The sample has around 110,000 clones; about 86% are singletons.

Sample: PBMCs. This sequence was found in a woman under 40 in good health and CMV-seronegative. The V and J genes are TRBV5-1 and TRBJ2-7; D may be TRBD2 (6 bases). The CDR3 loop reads CASSLERLAAISYEQYF. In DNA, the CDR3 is TGCGCCAGCAGCTTGGAACGATTAGCGGCCATCTCCTACGAGCAGTACTTC.